Below, 6 T cell receptor beta chains from the same sample are listed, as sequenced in a study of T cell repertoires in cytomegalovirus infection. TCRdb independently ran MiXCR on the reads; one entry per CDR3 protein. The data contain about 890,000 distinct CDR3 sequences, roughly 30% of them singletons. These receptors' targets are unknown. The source material was cultured CD8+ T cells from PBMCs, sampled from culture after CMV antigen stimulation. Every receptor here comes from a human donor in good health (CMV status not recorded). Some clones in this sample may be carry-over from other donors' samples.

In this sample, this clonotype turned up a few times. The rearrangement uses TRBV19 and TRBJ1-1, with D maybe TRBD1 (6 bases). Germline V gene lookup returns CDR1 LNHDA and CDR2 SQIVND (reference sequence). This CDR3 comprises 15 residues. The V and J ends lost 1 base and 8 bases respectively, with 17 bases between them. CDR3 in DNA: TGTGCCAGTAGTATAGCGGACGGAGGGGGACGGGAAGCTTTCTTT. Residues: CASSIADGGGREAFF. Full variable domain (rest looked up from reference TRBV19 and TRBJ1-1): DGGITQSPKYLFRKEGQNVTLSCEQNLNHDAMYWYRQDPGQGLRLIYYSQIVNDFQKGDIAEGYSVSREKKESFPLTVTSAQKNPTAFYLCASSIADGGGREAFFGQGTRLTVV.

The J gene is TRBJ1-2, the V gene TRBV27, with D tentatively TRBD1 (6 bases). V lost 2 bases and J 1 base, leaving 17 bases between the germline ends. The CDR3 is 17 amino acids. Germline assignment: CDR1 MNHEY and CDR2 SMNVEV (reference sequence). The CDR3 protein is CASSLGGSLGLNYGYTF. Here the CDR3 DNA reads TGTGCCAGCAGTTTAGGGGGCAGCTTGGGGCTTAACTATGGCTACACCTTC.

This clonotype has ten or more counts. V is TRBV7-9 and J is TRBJ1-4; D call uncertain. The V gene lost 4 bases and the J gene lost 7 bases, with 4 bases spanning the gap. The CDR3 has 11 amino acids. CDR1 SEHNR and CDR2 FQNEAQ come from the germline V gene (reference sequence). Written as DNA, the CDR3 is TGTGCCAGCAGCTCTGGTGAAAAACTGTTTTTT. Encoded protein: CASSSGEKLFF. Combining the CDR3 with reference TRBV7-9 and TRBJ1-4 gives the whole variable domain DTGVSQNPRHKITKRGQNVTFRCDPISEHNRLYWYRQTLGQGPEFLTYFQNEAQLEKSRLLSDRFSAERPKGSFSTLEIQRTEQGDSAMYLCASSSGEKLFFGSGTQLSVL.

This clonotype has only a few counts. The chain recombines TRBV28 with TRBJ2-7, with D possibly matching TRBD2 (6 bases). Germline V CDR1 and CDR2: MDHEN, SYDVKM. V lost 5 bases to trimming and J lost 0 bases, with 14 bases between them. The CDR3 loop spans 15 amino acids. The CDR3 here is CASSPSEAGSYEQYV. The CDR3 DNA sequence: TGTGCCAGCAGTCCCTCGGAAGCGGGCTCCTACGAGCAGTACGTC.

This chain connects TRBV6-6 to TRBJ1-5, with a weak D call TRBD1 (5 bases). This CDR3 has 16 amino acids. The V gene lost 0 bases and the J gene lost 2 bases, with 11 bases spanning the gap. The V gene's germline CDR1 is MNHNY and CDR2 SVGAGI (reference sequence). CDR3 sequence: CASSYSWDGGNQPQHF. The DNA for the CDR3 is TGTGCCAGCAGTTACTCGTGGGACGGTGGCAATCAGCCCCAGCATTTT.

This clonotype was recorded a few times. CDR3 amino acids: CAISWTTGSSYNEQFF. The CDR3 DNA follows: TGTGCCATCAGTTGGACTACAGGGAGCTCCTACAATGAGCAGTTCTTC. The chain uses TRBV10-3 and TRBJ2-1; D assignment may be TRBD1 or TRBD2 (6 bases each). The CDR3 contains 16 residues. Germline loops: CDR1 ENHRY, CDR2 SYGVKD. Trimming cost V 5 bases and J 0 bases, with 14 bases left between them.